These 11 T cell receptor beta chains share one sample of origin, sequenced in a study of CD8 T cells in Susac syndrome. After extraction with the RNeasy kit, about 0.5 to 1 ug of the RNA was reverse transcribed using random hexamers. One entry per CDR3 protein results from TCRdb running MiXCR on the immunoSEQ multiplex PCR reads. In the table there are 150,000 to 190,000 distinct CDR3 sequences, approximately 96% of which are singletons. Sequenced sample: CD8+ T cells from PBMCs. Source of these receptors: a human donor with multiple sclerosis.

The V and J genes are TRBV3-1 and TRBJ2-7, with TRBD2 matching over 9 bases. J lost 0 bases, V lost 7 bases, and 7 bases had no gene match. The CDR3 sequence is 15 residues long. Germline loops: CDR1 LGHDT, CDR2 YNNKEL (reference sequence). The CDR3 DNA reads TGTGCCAGCACCCTCCTAGCGGGGAACTCCTACGAGCAGTACTTC. Protein product: CASTLLAGNSYEQYF.

The rearrangement uses TRBV9 and TRBJ2-3; no clear D. Germline values: CDR1 SGDLS, CDR2 YYNGEE. Between the trimmed V and J ends, which lost 3 bases and 6 bases, there was a span of 14 bases. The CDR3 sequence is 14 residues long. The CDR3 reads CASSGPPVPDTQYF. The CDR3 DNA reads TGTGCCAGCAGCGGGCCGCCCGTCCCCGATACGCAGTATTTT. Looking up the rest from reference TRBV9 and TRBJ2-3 gives the full variable domain: DSGVTQTPKHLITATGQRVTLRCSPRSGDLSVYWYQQSLDQGLQFLIQYYNGEERAKGNILERFSAQQFPDLHSELNLSSLELGDSALYFCASSGPPVPDTQYFGPGTRLTVL.

V is TRBV20-1 and J is TRBJ1-2; 7 bases fit TRBD1. CDR3 length: 11 amino acids. Trimming took 6 bases from V and 2 from J; bases not matched to a gene: 0. Per germline, CDR1 DFQATT and CDR2 SNEGSKA (reference sequence). The CDR3, as DNA: TGCAGTGCGACAGGGAACTATGGCTACACCTTC. Translation gives CSATGNYGYTF.

The CDR3 bases are TGCAGCGTTGGAGGGGGCTTTGGAAACACCATATATTTT. Translating gives CSVGGGFGNTIYF. This chain uses TRBV29-1 with TRBJ1-3; 7 bases are a match to TRBD1. Germline V lookup: CDR1 SQVTM, CDR2 ANQGSEA. J lost 3 bases, V lost 4 bases, and 3 bases had no gene match. The CDR3 runs to 13 residues. Drawing the rest from reference TRBV29-1 and TRBJ1-3, the complete variable domain is SAVISQKPSRDICQRGTSLTIQCQVDSQVTMMFWYRQQPGQSLTLIATANQGSEATYESGFVIDKFPISRPNLTFSTLTVSNMSPEDSSIYLCSVGGGFGNTIYFGEGSWLTVV.

This sequence joins TRBV28 and TRBJ1-2, with D possibly matching TRBD1 (5 bases). This CDR3 spans 14 amino acids. CDR1 MDHEN and CDR2 SYDVKM come from the germline V gene. V was pared by 6 bases and J by 4 bases, with 15 bases between. CDR3 region: CASSAGGPSYGYTF. The CDR3 nucleotides read TGTGCCAGCAGCGCGGGGGGACCCTCCTATGGCTACACCTTC.

CDR3 nucleotide sequence: TGTGCCAGCAGCTCGGGGGGGCTTTGGCCCCAGCATTTT. This gives the protein CASSSGGLWPQHF. V is TRBV5-6 and J is TRBJ1-5; D possibly corresponds to TRBD1 (6 bases). CDR1 is SGHDT, CDR2 YYEEEE, per germline. This CDR3 is 13 amino acids long. V lost 3 bases and J 9 bases, leaving 13 bases between the germline ends.

This sequence joins TRBV7-8 and TRBJ1-5; a possible D gene is TRBD1 (6 bases). The CDR3 extends over 14 amino acids. Trimming took off 4 bases at V and 7 bases at J, with 14 bases between the two ends. CDR1 and CDR2 (germline): SGHVS, FQNEAQ. The CDR3 DNA sequence: TGTGCCAGCAGCTCCAAACAGGGAGGACAGCCCCAGCATTTT. Its translation: CASSSKQGGQPQHF.

The chain combines TRBV20-1 with TRBJ2-3, with D maybe TRBD1 (5 bases). The CDR3 runs 14 residues. Germline V gives CDR1 DFQATT, CDR2 SNEGSKA (reference sequence). Trimming removed 4 bases from V and 4 bases from J, with 15 bases in between. CDR3 sequence reads: CSANQGQAPDTQYF. DNA for the CDR3: TGCAGTGCTAATCAGGGTCAGGCACCAGATACGCAGTATTTT.

CDR3 DNA sequence: TGTGCCAGCACCATCATGACAGGGCTTGGATACGAGCAGTACTTC. Its translation: CASTIMTGLGYEQYF. The chain joins TRBV28 to TRBJ2-7; 7 nucleotides align to TRBD1. The germline V gene has CDR1 MDHEN and CDR2 SYDVKM. The V and J ends lost 7 bases and 4 bases, in that order; junction bases with no gene match: 13. This CDR3 is built from 15 residues.

The V gene is TRBV9, the J gene TRBJ1-2, with a possible D match to TRBD1 (5 bases). CDR3 size: 16 residues. The germline V gene has CDR1 SGDLS and CDR2 YYNGEE. V lost 0 bases, J lost 1 base, and 13 bases lay in between. The CDR3 DNA reads as TGTGCCAGCAGCGTAGAAATGGGACGGAATAACTATGGCTACACCTTC. Encoded protein: CASSVEMGRNNYGYTF.

The chain combines TRBV7-2 with TRBJ1-5; D is unresolved. This CDR3 region has 13 residues. The germline CDR1 and CDR2 sequences are SGHTA and FQGNSA. The V and J ends lost 2 bases and 4 bases respectively, with 6 bases between them. CDR3 coding DNA: TGTGCCAGCAGCTTAACCTTAAATCAGCCCCAGCATTTT. Residues: CASSLTLNQPQHF.